This is a list of T cell receptor beta chains from one sample in a study of shared clonotypes between healthy human individuals. The repertoire was sequenced with immunoSEQ multiplex PCR; TCRdb's copy has only in-frame clones and lacks some. The sample has fewer than 1.4 million clones; about four fifths are singletons. The material sequenced was memory CD4+ T cells from PBMCs. These receptors were taken from a man younger than 35 in good health. Some clones in this sample may be carry-over from other donors' samples. The CDR3 runs from the conserved cysteine through the conserved F or W. Each record gives: D gene, clone size, V gene, J gene, CDR3 protein, CDR3 DNA. D genes are given only for firm matches. Clone size is stated in some rows and not others, as once, few, many or a class when expanded.

>NA|NA|TRBV14|TRBJ2-7
CASSPRDSHGDEQYF
TGTGCCAGCAGCCCCCGGGACTCCCACGGGGACGAGCAGTACTTC
>TRBD1|NA|TRBV19|TRBJ1-1
CASRTGREAFF
TGTGCCAGTCGGACAGGGAGGGAAGCTTTCTTT
>NA|few|TRBV15|TRBJ1-4
CATSGFGEKLFF
TGTGCCACCTCGGGGTTCGGGGAAAAACTGTTTTTT
>TRBD2|NA|TRBV23-1|TRBJ2-3
CASILAGVRQGTDTQYF
TGCGCCAGCATCCTAGCGGGGGTCCGACAAGGCACAGATACGCAGTATTTT
>NA|NA|TRBV6-6|TRBJ1-2
CASSLEGDGYTF
TGTGCCAGCAGCCTGGAAGGGGACGGCTACACCTTC
>NA|NA|TRBV10-1|TRBJ2-7
CASKAQFYEQYF
TGCGCCAGCAAAGCACAGTTCTACGAGCAGTACTTC
>NA|NA|TRBV2|TRBJ2-2
CASNVLTGDGELFF
TGTGCCAGCAACGTCTTGACGGGCGACGGGGAGCTGTTTTTT
>TRBD1|NA|TRBV28|TRBJ2-7
CASSLLPGQGYHEQYF
TGTGCCAGCAGTTTATTACCGGGACAGGGGTACCACGAGCAGTACTTC
>NA|once|TRBV29-1|TRBJ1-3
CSGGPDSSGNTIYF
TGCAGCGGTGGCCCGGACAGCTCTGGAAACACCATATATTTT
>NA|NA|TRBV28|TRBJ1-1
CASSYKRTDAFF
TGTGCCAGCAGTTATAAAAGGACAGACGCTTTCTTT
>NA|NA|TRBV11-3|TRBJ1-1
CASSLGGPNTEAFF
TGTGCCAGCAGCCTGGGCGGCCCGAACACTGAAGCTTTCTTT
>NA|NA|TRBV4-1|TRBJ2-1
CASSSTGLSYNEQFF
TGCGCCAGCAGCTCCACGGGACTCTCCTACAATGAGCAGTTCTTC
>NA|NA|TRBV7-9|TRBJ1-3
CASSLGRLNTIYF
TGTGCCAGCAGCTTAGGCCGTTTAAACACCATATATTTT
>NA|once|TRBV7-3|TRBJ2-3
CASSLHGFRGTDTQYF
TGTGCCAGCAGCCTCCATGGGTTCAGGGGCACAGATACGCAGTATTTT
>TRBD1|once|TRBV7-9|TRBJ1-2
CASSRGDSLVYGYTF
TGTGCCAGCAGCCGCGGGGACAGCCTGGTCTATGGCTACACCTTC
>TRBD1|NA|TRBV15|TRBJ1-1
CATTWDRGMDTEAFF
TGTGCCACCACCTGGGACAGGGGGATGGACACTGAAGCTTTCTTT
>NA|few|TRBV11-3|TRBJ2-1
CASSYASSYNEQFF
TGTGCCAGCAGCTATGCTAGCTCCTACAATGAGCAGTTCTTC
>NA|NA|TRBV28|TRBJ2-7
CASSPPGPREYF
TGTGCCAGCAGTCCCCCGGGGCCCAGGGAGTACTTC
>TRBD2|NA|TRBV7-3|TRBJ2-2
CASSQAGGHTGELFF
TGTGCCAGCAGTCAAGCGGGAGGGCACACCGGGGAGCTGTTTTTT
>TRBD2|NA|TRBV6-4|TRBJ2-2
CASSDLGGSDTGELFF
TGTGCCAGCAGTGACCTGGGAGGGTCGGACACCGGGGAGCTGTTTTTT
>NA|NA|TRBV7-9|TRBJ2-2
CASSSQGTGELFF
TGTGCCAGCAGCTCCCAGGGGACCGGGGAGCTGTTTTTT
>TRBD2|NA|TRBV11-2|TRBJ2-1
CASRSITSGVYNEQFF
TGTGCCAGCAGGAGTATCACTAGCGGGGTTTACAATGAGCAGTTCTTC
>TRBD1|NA|TRBV7-2|TRBJ2-5
CASSLVGGRETQYF
TGTGCCAGCAGCTTAGTAGGGGGCCGGGAGACCCAGTACTTC
>NA|many|TRBV6-1|TRBJ2-7
CASSTPYEQYF
TGTGCCAGCAGTACGCCCTACGAGCAGTACTTC
>TRBD1|NA|TRBV2|TRBJ1-5
CASSLRQGGQPQHF
TGTGCCAGCAGTCTGCGACAGGGCGGACAGCCCCAGCATTTT
>TRBD2|NA|TRBV5-1|TRBJ2-3
CASSGLAGRTDTQYF
TGCGCCAGCAGCGGGCTAGCGGGCCGCACAGATACGCAGTATTTT
>NA|NA|TRBV5-1|TRBJ2-5
CASSKQGGETQYF
TGCGCCAGCAGCAAACAGGGTGGAGAGACCCAGTACTTC
>NA|NA|TRBV6-6|TRBJ1-1
CASSSRERNTEAFF
TGTGCCAGCAGTTCCAGAGAGAGAAACACTGAAGCTTTCTTT
>NA|NA|TRBV28|TRBJ1-4
CASISGRVYEKLFF
TGTGCCAGCATTTCGGGCAGGGTATACGAAAAACTGTTTTTT
>TRBD1|NA|TRBV10-1|TRBJ2-1
CASSVGGFYNEQFF
TGCGCCAGCAGTGTAGGGGGCTTCTACAATGAGCAGTTCTTC
>NA|NA|TRBV11-2|TRBJ1-1
CASSASPSGTEAFF
TGTGCCAGCAGCGCCTCCCCGTCGGGCACTGAAGCTTTCTTT
>NA|NA|TRBV28|TRBJ2-4
CASSLYSRSVGWIGNIQYF
TGTGCCAGCAGTTTATATTCCCGCTCCGTAGGGTGGATTGGGAACATTCAGTACTTC
>TRBD1|few|TRBV19|TRBJ2-3
CASSRWDREDTDTQYF
TGTGCCAGTAGTCGCTGGGACAGGGAGGACACAGATACGCAGTATTTT
>TRBD1|NA|TRBV18|TRBJ1-1
CASLDRETEAFF
TGTGCCAGCTTGGACAGGGAGACTGAAGCTTTCTTT
>NA|NA|TRBV6-6|TRBJ1-6
CASSYSMGPDSPLHF
TGTGCCAGCAGTTACTCGATGGGCCCGGATTCACCCCTCCACTTT
>NA|few|TRBV14|TRBJ1-1
CASSQDKPVNTEAFF
TGTGCCAGCAGCCAAGATAAGCCGGTGAACACTGAAGCTTTCTTT
>NA|NA|TRBV30|TRBJ2-5
CAWSVTTGEETQYF
TGTGCCTGGAGTGTAACTACAGGAGAAGAGACCCAGTACTTC
>TRBD1|NA|TRBV7-2|TRBJ1-1
CASSTRQGGHTEAFF
TGTGCCAGCAGCACCAGACAGGGGGGGCACACTGAAGCTTTCTTT
>NA|NA|TRBV6-4|TRBJ2-3
CASSERAELDTQYF
TGTGCCAGCAGTGAAAGAGCGGAGCTAGATACGCAGTATTTT
>NA|NA|TRBV9|TRBJ1-4
CASSVGVATNEKLFF
TGTGCCAGCAGCGTAGGGGTTGCAACTAATGAAAAACTGTTTTTT
>NA|many|TRBV4-1|TRBJ2-1
CASSQDGRPVYNEQFF
TGCGCCAGCAGCCAAGATGGGAGGCCTGTTTACAATGAGCAGTTCTTC
>NA|NA|TRBV7-9|TRBJ2-7
CASSFRQNPMSEQYF
TGTGCCAGCAGCTTTAGACAGAACCCGATGAGCGAGCAGTACTTC
>NA|NA|TRBV6-6|TRBJ1-2
CARPPVGYTF
TGTGCCAGACCCCCTGTTGGCTACACCTTC
>NA|NA|TRBV5-6|TRBJ2-6
CASSLAWGPGANVLTF
TGTGCCAGCAGCTTGGCGTGGGGGCCTGGGGCCAACGTCCTGACTTTC
>NA|NA|TRBV5-1|TRBJ1-5
CASSQTPGQPQHF
TGCGCCAGCAGCCAGACTCCGGGTCAGCCCCAGCATTTT
>NA|NA|TRBV29-1|TRBJ1-2
CSVDRANYGYTF
TGCAGCGTTGACCGCGCTAACTATGGCTACACCTTC
>NA|NA|TRBV19|TRBJ2-2
CASSRRDAGELFF
TGTGCCAGTAGTCGCCGGGACGCCGGGGAGCTGTTTTTT
>NA|once|TRBV5-1|TRBJ2-3
CASSRLTVSTDTQYF
TGCGCCAGCAGCCGTTTGACAGTTAGCACAGATACGCAGTATTTT
>TRBD1|NA|TRBV5-1|TRBJ1-5
CASSPESGGYQPQHF
TGCGCCAGCAGCCCAGAATCAGGGGGCTATCAGCCCCAGCATTTT
>NA|NA|TRBV2|TRBJ2-7
CASSGMSLPTEQYF
TGTGCCAGCAGTGGGATGTCGCTCCCCACCGAGCAGTACTTC
>NA|NA|TRBV28|TRBJ1-4
CAIRQTAVNEKLFF
TGTGCCATCCGGCAGACGGCTGTTAATGAAAAACTGTTTTTT